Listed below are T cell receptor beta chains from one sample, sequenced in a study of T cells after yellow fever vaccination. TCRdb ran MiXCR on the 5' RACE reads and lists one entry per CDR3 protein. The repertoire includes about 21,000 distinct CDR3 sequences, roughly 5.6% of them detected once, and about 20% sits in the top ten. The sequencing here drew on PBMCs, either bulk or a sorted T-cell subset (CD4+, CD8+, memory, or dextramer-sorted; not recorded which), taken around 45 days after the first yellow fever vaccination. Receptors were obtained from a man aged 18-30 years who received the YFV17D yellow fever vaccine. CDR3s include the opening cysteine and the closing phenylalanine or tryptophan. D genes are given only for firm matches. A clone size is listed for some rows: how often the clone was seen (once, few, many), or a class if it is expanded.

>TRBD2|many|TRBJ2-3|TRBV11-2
CASSPPLWTSVGTDTQYF
TGTGCCAGCAGCCCCCCATTGTGGACTAGCGTTGGAACAGATACGCAGTATTTT
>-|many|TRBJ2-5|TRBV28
CASSFQLRETQYF
TGTGCCAGCAGTTTCCAACTCAGGGAGACCCAGTACTTC
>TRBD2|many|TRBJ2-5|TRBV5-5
CASSPGGIEETQYF
TGTGCCAGCAGCCCGGGGGGAATAGAAGAGACCCAGTACTTC
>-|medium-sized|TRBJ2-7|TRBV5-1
CASSWDNTYEQYF
TGCGCCAGCAGCTGGGACAACACCTACGAGCAGTACTTC
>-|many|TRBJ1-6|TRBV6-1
CASTQSEAYRSPLHF
TGTGCCAGCACCCAATCCGAGGCCTACCGGTCACCCCTCCACTTT
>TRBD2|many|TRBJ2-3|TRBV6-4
CASSGGGASTDTQYF
TGTGCCAGCAGTGGCGGGGGGGCCAGCACAGATACGCAGTATTTT
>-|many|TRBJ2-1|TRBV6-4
CANRPAAYNEQFF
TGTGCCAACCGGCCAGCAGCCTACAATGAGCAGTTCTTC
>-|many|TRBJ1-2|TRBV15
CATSMDEGYTF
TGTGCCACCAGCATGGACGAGGGCTACACCTTC
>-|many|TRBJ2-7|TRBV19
CASSTGLLHEQYF
TGTGCCAGTAGTACGGGACTCCTCCACGAGCAGTACTTC
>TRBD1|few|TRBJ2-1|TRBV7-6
CASSLRQGAYEQFF
TGTGCCAGCAGCTTAAGACAGGGGGCCTATGAGCAGTTCTTC
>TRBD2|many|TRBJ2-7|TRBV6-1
CASSPSGGVFYEQYF
TGTGCCAGCAGCCCCAGCGGGGGCGTTTTCTACGAGCAGTACTTC
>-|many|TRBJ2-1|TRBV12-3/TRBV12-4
CASSFRVGEQFF
TGTGCCAGCAGTTTTAGGGTAGGCGAGCAGTTCTTC
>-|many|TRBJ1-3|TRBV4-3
CASSQDHLGASGNTIYF
TGCGCCAGCAGCCAAGATCACTTAGGGGCCTCTGGAAACACCATATATTTT
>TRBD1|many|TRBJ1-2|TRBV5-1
CASSLGDRNYGYTF
TGCGCCAGCAGCTTGGGGGACAGAAACTATGGCTACACCTTC
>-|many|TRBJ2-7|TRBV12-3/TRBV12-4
CASSHLGNEQYF
TGTGCCAGCAGCCACCTGGGGAACGAGCAGTACTTC
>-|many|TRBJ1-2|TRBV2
CASSEGGYGYTF
TGTGCCAGCAGTGAGGGGGGATATGGCTACACCTTC
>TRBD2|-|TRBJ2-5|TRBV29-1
CSTPSGGLQETQYF
TGCAGCACCCCTAGCGGGGGGCTCCAAGAGACCCAGTACTTC
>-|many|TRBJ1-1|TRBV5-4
CASSLDLRTEAFF
TGTGCCAGCAGCTTGGATCTCAGGACTGAAGCTTTCTTT
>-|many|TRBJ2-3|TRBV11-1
CASSFRSAGKTDTQYF
TGTGCCAGCAGCTTCCGGAGCGCGGGCAAAACAGATACGCAGTATTTT
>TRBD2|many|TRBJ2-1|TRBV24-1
CATSAAGRGVYNEQFF
TGTGCCACCAGCGCCGCGGGGCGGGGGGTTTACAATGAGCAGTTCTTC
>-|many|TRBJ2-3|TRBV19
CASSTSLTDTQYF
TGTGCCAGTAGTACCAGCCTCACAGATACGCAGTATTTT
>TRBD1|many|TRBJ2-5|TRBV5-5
CASSLFRQGGETQYF
TGTGCCAGCAGCTTGTTTCGACAGGGTGGGGAGACCCAGTACTTC
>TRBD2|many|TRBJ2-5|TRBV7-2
CASSWTAGVGETQYF
TGTGCCAGCAGCTGGACGGCGGGGGTTGGGGAGACCCAGTACTTC
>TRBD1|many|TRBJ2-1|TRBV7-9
CASSLEDRYNEQFF
TGTGCCAGCAGCTTAGAGGACAGGTACAATGAGCAGTTCTTC
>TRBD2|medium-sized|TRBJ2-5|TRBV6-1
CASSELAGGPETQYF
TGTGCCAGCAGTGAATTAGCGGGGGGGCCAGAGACCCAGTACTTC
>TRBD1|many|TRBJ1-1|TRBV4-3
CASSQDRDRAAFF
TGCGCCAGCAGCCAAGACCGAGACAGGGCAGCTTTCTTT
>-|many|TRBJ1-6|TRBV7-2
CASSLALAGPPLHF
TGTGCCAGCAGCTTAGCGCTAGCTGGACCACCCCTCCACTTT
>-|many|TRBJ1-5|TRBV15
CATSRGTGQPQHF
TGTGCCACCTCTCGTGGAACGGGTCAGCCCCAGCATTTT
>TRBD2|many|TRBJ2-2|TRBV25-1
CASSEKPGLAGGYVTGELFF
TGTGCCAGCAGTGAGAAACCGGGACTAGCGGGGGGCTACGTCACCGGGGAGCTGTTTTTT
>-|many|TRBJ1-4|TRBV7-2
CASSLAQQEKLFF
TGTGCCAGCAGCTTAGCGCAGCAGGAAAAACTGTTTTTT